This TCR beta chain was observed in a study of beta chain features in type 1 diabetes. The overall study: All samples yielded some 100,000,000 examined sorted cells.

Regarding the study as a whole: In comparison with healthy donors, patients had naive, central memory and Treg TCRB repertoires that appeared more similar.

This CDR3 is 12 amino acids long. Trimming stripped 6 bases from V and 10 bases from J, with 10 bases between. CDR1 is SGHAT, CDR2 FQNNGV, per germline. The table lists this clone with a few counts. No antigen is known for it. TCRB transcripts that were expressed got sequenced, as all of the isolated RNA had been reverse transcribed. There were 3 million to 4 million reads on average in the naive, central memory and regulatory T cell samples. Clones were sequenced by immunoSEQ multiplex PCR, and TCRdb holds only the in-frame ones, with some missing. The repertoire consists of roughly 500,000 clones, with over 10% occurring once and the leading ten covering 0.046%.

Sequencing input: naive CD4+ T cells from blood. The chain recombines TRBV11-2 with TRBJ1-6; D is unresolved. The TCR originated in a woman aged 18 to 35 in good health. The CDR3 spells CASRSIWSPLHF. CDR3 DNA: TGTGCCAGCAGGTCCATATGGTCACCCCTCCACTTT.